The entry below gives a single T cell receptor (beta chain) sequence along with its context. The target antigen is unknown. This record belongs to a study of molecular identifiers for immune sequencing clone quantification. Whole-study findings and limits: Clones above 20 RNA copies held over 99% of effector molecules, under 1% in naive cells.

TCRdb analysed the PCR reads with MiXCR anew, one entry per CDR3 protein. Among about 510,000 distinct CDR3 sequences listed, 25% were seen once. The germline V gene has CDR1 SGHVS and CDR2 FQNEAQ. CDR3 length: 17 amino acids. With 7 bases clipped from V and 4 bases from J, the junction kept 12 bases outside the gene matches. V is TRBV7-8 and J is TRBJ2-1, with TRBD2 matching over 11 bases. Sample: naive CD8+ T cells from blood, with Jurkat cell RNA spiked in. Subset indicated: FACS-sorted CD8+CD4-CCR7+CD45RA+ naive T cells. The sequence derives from a human donor in good health. Some libraries in this study had Jurkat cell RNA spiked in. CDR3 protein: CASTQLPSGGLYNEQFF. The CDR3 DNA reads TGTGCCAGCACCCAGCTTCCTAGCGGGGGGTTGTACAATGAGCAGTTCTTC.